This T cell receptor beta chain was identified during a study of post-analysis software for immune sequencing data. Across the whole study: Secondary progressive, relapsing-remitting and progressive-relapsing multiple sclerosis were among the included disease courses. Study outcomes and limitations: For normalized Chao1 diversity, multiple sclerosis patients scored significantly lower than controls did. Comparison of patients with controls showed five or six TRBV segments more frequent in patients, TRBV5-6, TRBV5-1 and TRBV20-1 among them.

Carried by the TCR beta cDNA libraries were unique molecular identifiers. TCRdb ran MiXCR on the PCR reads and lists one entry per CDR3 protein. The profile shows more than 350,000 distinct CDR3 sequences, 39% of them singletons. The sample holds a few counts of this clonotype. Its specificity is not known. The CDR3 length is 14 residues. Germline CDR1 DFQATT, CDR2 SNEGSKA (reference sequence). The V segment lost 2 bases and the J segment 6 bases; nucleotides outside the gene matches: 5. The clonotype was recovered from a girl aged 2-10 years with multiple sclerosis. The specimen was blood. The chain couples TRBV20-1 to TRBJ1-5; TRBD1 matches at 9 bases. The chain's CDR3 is CSARTGGGGQPQHF. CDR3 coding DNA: TGCAGTGCTAGAACAGGGGGCGGAGGTCAGCCCCAGCATTTT.